What follows describes a single T cell receptor (beta chain). The antigen is not known. This sample was included in a study of cytomegalovirus exposure and HLA in healthy donors. General study findings and limits: HLA-A and HLA-B allele assignments for most subjects were reportedly predicted accurately using TCR beta sequences. Exclusion as indistinguishable affected some V segments, including TRBV6-2 and TRBV6-3. Analyses of presence and absence presupposed an approximately uniform sequencing depth across donors.

Primers included in the PCR were 60 Vbeta and 13 Jbeta primers. Original analysis: As a later analysis found, there were 78 million or so unique TCR beta chains, of which roughly 11 million were shared. Some clones are missing from TCRdb's copy, which holds only in-frame ones; the method was immunoSEQ multiplex PCR. V and J calls and clone size are given by that table; D and trimming were obtained from the DNA. Of some 140,000 clones in the sample, about 70% were seen once. The CDR3 extends over 18 amino acids. Germline V gives CDR1 MGHRA, CDR2 YSYEKL. The trim removed 4 bases at V and 2 bases at J, leaving 10 bases unmatched.

This sequence joins TRBV4-1 and TRBJ2-3; 12 nucleotides agree with TRBD1. This TCR derives from a man aged 40-49 years in good health and CMV-seronegative. Sequenced sample: PBMCs. The CDR3, as DNA: TGCGCCAGCAGCCCCGGGGGGACAGGGGGCGCGATCACAGATACGCAGTATTTT. Amino acid sequence: CASSPGGTGGAITDTQYF.